Below, 17 T cell receptor beta chains from the same sample are listed, as sequenced in a study of CD8 T cells in Susac syndrome. Reverse transcription of roughly 0.5 to 1 ug RNA used random hexamers. MiXCR was run by TCRdb on the immunoSEQ multiplex PCR reads, yielding one entry per CDR3 protein. The table records some 260,000 distinct CDR3 sequences, about 85% of them present only once. Input material: CD8+ T cells from PBMCs. The receptor set was obtained from a human donor with multiple sclerosis.

This rearrangement joins TRBV5-1 to TRBJ1-1; D is possibly TRBD1 (6 bases). The V and J ends lost 4 bases and 1 base respectively, with 17 bases between them. Germline V gene sequence: CDR1 SGHRS, CDR2 YFSETQ. The CDR3 has 16 amino acids. CDR3 sequence reads: CASSPMKGTSNTEAFF. DNA for the CDR3: TGCGCCAGCAGCCCCATGAAGGGGACATCGAACACTGAAGCTTTCTTT.

V gene TRBV5-1 combines with J gene TRBJ2-1; D possibly corresponds to TRBD1 (6 bases). V was cut by 0 bases and J by 9 bases, with 13 bases left in between. The CDR3 has 14 amino acids. Germline V gene lookup returns CDR1 SGHRS and CDR2 YFSETQ. CDR3 residues: CASSLEVAGVEQFF. DNA for the CDR3: TGCGCCAGCAGCTTGGAGGTCGCAGGGGTTGAGCAGTTCTTC.

The rearrangement uses TRBV6-1 and TRBJ1-1; D possibly corresponds to TRBD1 (5 bases). The CDR3 spans 15 residues. Germline CDR1 MNHNS, CDR2 SASEGT. The V end was cut by 1 base, the J end by 4 bases, with 13 bases between. Here the CDR3 reads CASSEGMGQGTEAFF. The CDR3 bases are TGTGCCAGCAGTGAAGGCATGGGGCAGGGCACTGAAGCTTTCTTT.

The chain couples TRBV4-2 to TRBJ2-7; D remains ambiguous. Germline V gene data show CDR1 as LGHNA and CDR2 as YNFKEQ. The CDR3 runs to 14 residues. Between the trimmed V and J ends, which lost 1 base and 3 bases, there was a span of 10 bases. CDR3 DNA sequence: TGTGCCAGCAGCCAAGGTCTCGTCGGCTACGAGCAGTACTTC. Encoded protein: CASSQGLVGYEQYF.

V usage is TRBV9 and J usage is TRBJ2-3; D is undetermined. V was cut by 0 bases and J by 1 base, with 6 bases left in between. Germline assignment: CDR1 SGDLS and CDR2 YYNGEE. CDR3 length: 14 residues. The CDR3 loop is CASSVDDGTDTQYF. The CDR3 DNA reads as TGTGCCAGCAGCGTAGATGATGGCACAGATACGCAGTATTTT.

The CDR3 here is CASSVDSGSGTGELFF. The CDR3 DNA sequence: TGTGCCAGCAGCGTAGATTCCGGGAGTGGCACCGGGGAGCTGTTTTTT. The V gene is TRBV9, the J gene TRBJ2-2, with D perhaps TRBD2 (6 bases). The CDR3 runs to 16 residues. Trimming took 0 bases from V and 4 from J, leaving 13 bases between them. Germline CDR1 and CDR2: SGDLS and YYNGEE. Combining the CDR3 with reference TRBV9 and TRBJ2-2 gives the whole variable domain DSGVTQTPKHLITATGQRVTLRCSPRSGDLSVYWYQQSLDQGLQFLIQYYNGEERAKGNILERFSAQQFPDLHSELNLSSLELGDSALYFCASSVDSGSGTGELFFGEGSRLTVL.

The rearrangement links TRBV4-1 to TRBJ2-4, with TRBD1 identical over 7 bases. J lost 0 bases, V lost 0 bases, and 17 bases had no gene match. The CDR3 extends over 21 amino acids. Germline V lookup: CDR1 MGHRA, CDR2 YSYEKL. CDR3 protein: CASSQDRVPSLGQLAKNIQYF. CDR3 sequence (DNA): TGCGCCAGCAGCCAAGATCGGGTGCCGTCTTTGGGACAGCTAGCCAAAAACATTCAGTACTTC.

The chain is built from TRBV6-2 or TRBV6-3 and TRBJ2-7; 7 positions match TRBD2. With V trimmed by 0 bases and J by 3 bases, 8 bases remained unmatched. The germline V gene has CDR1 MNHEY and CDR2 SVGEGT. The CDR3 loop spans 16 amino acids. CDR3 region: CASSYSKPSGDYEQYF. The DNA for the CDR3 is TGTGCCAGCAGTTACTCGAAGCCTAGCGGAGACTACGAGCAGTACTTC.

V is TRBV2 and J is TRBJ2-1; possible D gene TRBD2, 6 bases. Trimming took off 8 bases at V and 3 bases at J, with 14 bases between the two ends. Germline-derived CDR1 and CDR2 are SNHLY and FYNNEI. The CDR3 spans 14 residues. This chain's CDR3 is CASPRAGNYNEQFF. The DNA for the CDR3 is TGTGCCAGCCCTCGGGCGGGGAACTACAATGAGCAGTTCTTC.

The chain employs TRBV30 and TRBJ1-1; no firm D call. This CDR3 contains 16 residues. Germline V CDR1 and CDR2: GTSNPN, SVGIG (reference sequence). The ends were cut back, 2 bases at V and 0 bases at J, with 16 bases in the middle. Here the CDR3 DNA reads TGTGCCTGGAGTTCTAAGACGGATATCATGAACACTGAAGCTTTCTTT. This encodes CAWSSKTDIMNTEAFF.

V usage is TRBV7-6 and J usage is TRBJ2-3; D remains unclear. Germline lookup yields CDR1 SGHVS and CDR2 FNYEAQ. CDR3 size: 15 residues. V was shortened by 5 bases and J by 2 bases, with 14 bases between the two germline ends. Here the CDR3 DNA reads TGTGCCAGCAGCCAAGGAACCCGGCACACAGATACGCAGTATTTT. Residues: CASSQGTRHTDTQYF.

The genes are TRBV19 and TRBJ2-1; TRBD2 matches 9 bases. CDR3 size: 16 residues. CDR1 is LNHDA, CDR2 SQIVND, per germline (reference sequence). The J segment lost 7 bases and the V segment lost 2 bases, leaving 9 bases of the junction unmatched. Here the CDR3 DNA reads TGTGCCAGTAGTATAATCTGGGCGGGAGGGATGAATGAGCAGTTCTTC. Protein sequence: CASSIIWAGGMNEQFF. The full variable domain, with the rest looked up from reference TRBV19 and TRBJ2-1, is DGGITQSPKYLFRKEGQNVTLSCEQNLNHDAMYWYRQDPGQGLRLIYYSQIVNDFQKGDIAEGYSVSREKKESFPLTVTSAQKNPTAFYLCASSIIWAGGMNEQFFGPGTRLTVL.

This clonotype was counted only a few times. The CDR3 nucleotides read TGTGCCATCTTGACTACTCGGAACACCGGGGAGCTGTTTTTT. The encoded protein is CAILTTRNTGELFF. This sequence joins TRBV10-3 and TRBJ2-2; D is perhaps TRBD2 (5 bases). The V gene lost 8 bases and the J gene lost 1 base, with 11 bases spanning the gap. The CDR3 consists of 14 residues. From germline, CDR1 is ENHRY and CDR2 SYGVKD.

This clonotype is a singleton in its sample. The chain has TRBV29-1 and TRBJ2-1; no reliable D call. Trimming stripped 2 bases from V and 6 bases from J, with 8 bases between. This CDR3 spans 12 amino acids. CDR1 is SQVTM and CDR2 is ANQGSEA in the germline V gene. DNA of the CDR3: TGCAGCGTTGAACCAGGTTCCAATGAGCAGTTCTTC. Its protein product is CSVEPGSNEQFF.

The V and J genes are TRBV2 and TRBJ1-1; D might be TRBD1 (5 bases). CDR3 size: 11 residues. CDR1 and CDR2 from the germline V gene are SNHLY and FYNNEI. The CDR3 loop is CVGGVGTEAFF. The CDR3 nucleotides are TGTGTTGGGGGGGTGGGCACTGAAGCTTTCTTT.

The chain combines TRBV27 with TRBJ2-2; D is possibly TRBD2 (5 bases). CDR1 and CDR2 from the germline V gene are MNHEY and SMNVEV (reference sequence). The V gene lost 2 bases and the J gene lost 9 bases, with 10 bases spanning the gap. The length of the CDR3 is 13 residues. CDR3 DNA: TGTGCCAGCAGTTTAATTCTCGGGAGGGAGCTGTTTTTT. As protein: CASSLILGRELFF.

The chain uses TRBV7-6 and TRBJ2-2; no reliable D call. Germline V gene sequence: CDR1 SGHVS, CDR2 FNYEAQ. The V and J ends lost 6 bases and 2 bases respectively, with 10 bases between them. The CDR3 is 14 residues long. As DNA, the CDR3 is TGTGCCAGCAGGCGACGCTCTAACACCGGGGAGCTGTTTTTT. Amino acid sequence: CASRRRSNTGELFF.